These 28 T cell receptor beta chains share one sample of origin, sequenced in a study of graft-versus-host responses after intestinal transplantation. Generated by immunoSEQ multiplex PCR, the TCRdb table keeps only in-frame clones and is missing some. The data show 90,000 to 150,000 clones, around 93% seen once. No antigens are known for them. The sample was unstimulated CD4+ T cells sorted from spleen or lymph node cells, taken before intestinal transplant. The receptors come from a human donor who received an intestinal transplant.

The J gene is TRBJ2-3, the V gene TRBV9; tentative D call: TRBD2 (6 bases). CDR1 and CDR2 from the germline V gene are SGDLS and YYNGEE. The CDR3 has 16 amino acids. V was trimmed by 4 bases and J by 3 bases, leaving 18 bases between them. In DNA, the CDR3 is TGTGCCAGCAGCCCTCAGCGCGGAGGGTGGACAGATACGCAGTATTTT. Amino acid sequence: CASSPQRGGWTDTQYF.

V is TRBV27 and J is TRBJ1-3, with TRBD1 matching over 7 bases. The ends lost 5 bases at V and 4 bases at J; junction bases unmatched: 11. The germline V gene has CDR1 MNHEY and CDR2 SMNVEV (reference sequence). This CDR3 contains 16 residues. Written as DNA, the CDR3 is TGTGCCAGCAGTAGAACAGGGGCTTCGAGGGGAAACACCATATATTTT. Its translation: CASSRTGASRGNTIYF.

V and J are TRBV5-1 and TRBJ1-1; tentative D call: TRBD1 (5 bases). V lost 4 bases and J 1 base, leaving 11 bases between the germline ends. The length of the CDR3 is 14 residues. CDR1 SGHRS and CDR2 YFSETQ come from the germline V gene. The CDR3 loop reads CASSATETNTEAFF. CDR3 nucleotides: TGCGCCAGCAGCGCGACAGAGACGAACACTGAAGCTTTCTTT. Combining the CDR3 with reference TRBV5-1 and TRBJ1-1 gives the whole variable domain KAGVTQTPRYLIKTRGQQVTLSCSPISGHRSVSWYQQTPGQGLQFLFEYFSETQRNKGNFPGRFSGRQFSNSRSEMNVSTLELGDSALYLCASSATETNTEAFFGQGTRLTVV.

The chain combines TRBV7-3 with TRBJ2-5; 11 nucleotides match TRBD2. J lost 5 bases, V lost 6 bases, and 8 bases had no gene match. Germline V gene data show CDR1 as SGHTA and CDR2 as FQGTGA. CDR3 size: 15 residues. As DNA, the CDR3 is TGTGCCAGCAGGATACCGGGACTAGCGGCGGAGACCCAGTACTTC. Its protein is CASRIPGLAAETQYF.

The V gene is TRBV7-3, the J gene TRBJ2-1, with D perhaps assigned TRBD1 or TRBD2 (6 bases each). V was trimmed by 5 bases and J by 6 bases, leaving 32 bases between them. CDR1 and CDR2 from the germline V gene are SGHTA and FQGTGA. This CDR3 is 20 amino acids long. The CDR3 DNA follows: TGTGCCAGCAGCCCCTTTTTGCGGGACACCGAACCACTAGATACCAATGAGCAGTTCTTC. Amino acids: CASSPFLRDTEPLDTNEQFF. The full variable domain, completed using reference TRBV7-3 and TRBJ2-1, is GAGVSQTPSNKVTEKGKYVELRCDPISGHTALYWYRQSLGQGPEFLIYFQGTGAADDSGLPNDRFFAVRPEGSVSTLKIQRTERGDSAVYLCASSPFLRDTEPLDTNEQFFGPGTRLTVL.

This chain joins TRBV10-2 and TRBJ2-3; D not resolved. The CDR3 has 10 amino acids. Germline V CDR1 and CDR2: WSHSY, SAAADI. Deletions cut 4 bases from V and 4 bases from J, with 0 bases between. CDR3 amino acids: CASSADTQYF. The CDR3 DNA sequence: TGCGCCAGCAGTGCAGATACGCAGTATTTT.

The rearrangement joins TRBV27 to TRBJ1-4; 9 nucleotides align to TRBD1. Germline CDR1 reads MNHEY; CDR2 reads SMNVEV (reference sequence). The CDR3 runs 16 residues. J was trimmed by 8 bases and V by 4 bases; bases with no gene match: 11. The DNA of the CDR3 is TGTGCCAGCAGTTCAATCCCGACAGGGGGAGGGGAAAAACTGTTTTTT. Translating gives CASSSIPTGGGEKLFF.

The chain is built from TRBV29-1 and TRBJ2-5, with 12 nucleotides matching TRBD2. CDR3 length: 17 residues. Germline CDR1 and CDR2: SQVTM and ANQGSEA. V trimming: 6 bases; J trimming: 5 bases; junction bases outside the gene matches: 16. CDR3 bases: TGCAGCGTGAGCGGGCTAGCGGGAGGGCCTTGGGAGGAGACCCAGTACTTC. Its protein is CSVSGLAGGPWEETQYF.

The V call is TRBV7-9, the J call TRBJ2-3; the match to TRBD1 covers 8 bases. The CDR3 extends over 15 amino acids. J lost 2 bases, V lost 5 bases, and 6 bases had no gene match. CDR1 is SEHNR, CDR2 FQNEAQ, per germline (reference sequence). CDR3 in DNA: TGTGCCAGCAGCCCGATGGGACAGGACACAGATACGCAGTATTTT. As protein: CASSPMGQDTDTQYF.

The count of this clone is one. In DNA form, the CDR3 reads TGTGCCAGCAGCCCAGACGATAATTGGTGGGGTGAAAAACTGTTTTTT. Protein sequence: CASSPDDNWWGEKLFF. The chain links TRBV28 to TRBJ1-4; D not certain. V was clipped by 6 bases and J by 7 bases, with 21 bases between them. The CDR3 totals 16 residues. Germline-derived CDR1 and CDR2 are MDHEN and SYDVKM.

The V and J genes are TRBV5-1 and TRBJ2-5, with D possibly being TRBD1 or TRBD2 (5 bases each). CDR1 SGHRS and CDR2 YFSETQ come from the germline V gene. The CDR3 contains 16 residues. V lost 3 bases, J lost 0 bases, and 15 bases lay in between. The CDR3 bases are TGCGCCAGCAGCTCCCTGGGACCGCCCCACCAAGAGACCCAGTACTTC. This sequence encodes CASSSLGPPHQETQYF.

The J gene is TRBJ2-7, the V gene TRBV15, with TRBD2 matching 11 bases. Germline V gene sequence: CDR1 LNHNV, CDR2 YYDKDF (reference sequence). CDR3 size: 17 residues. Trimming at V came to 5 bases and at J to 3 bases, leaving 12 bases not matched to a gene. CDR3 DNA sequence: TGTGCCACCAGCCTCAGCCTAGCGGGAGGCTTGGGCTACGAGCAGTACTTC. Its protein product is CATSLSLAGGLGYEQYF.

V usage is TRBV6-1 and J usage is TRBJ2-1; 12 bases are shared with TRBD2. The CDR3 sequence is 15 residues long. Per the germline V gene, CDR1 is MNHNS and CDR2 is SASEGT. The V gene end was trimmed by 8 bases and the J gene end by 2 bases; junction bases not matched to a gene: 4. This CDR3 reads CASLAGGPPYNEQFF. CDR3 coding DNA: TGTGCCAGCCTAGCGGGAGGGCCCCCCTACAATGAGCAGTTCTTC.

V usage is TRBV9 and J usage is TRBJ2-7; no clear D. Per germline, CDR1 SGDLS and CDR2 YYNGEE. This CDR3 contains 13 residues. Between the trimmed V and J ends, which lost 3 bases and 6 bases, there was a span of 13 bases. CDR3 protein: CASSAHRSGEQYF. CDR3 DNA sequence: TGTGCCAGCAGCGCCCATCGGTCGGGCGAGCAGTACTTC.

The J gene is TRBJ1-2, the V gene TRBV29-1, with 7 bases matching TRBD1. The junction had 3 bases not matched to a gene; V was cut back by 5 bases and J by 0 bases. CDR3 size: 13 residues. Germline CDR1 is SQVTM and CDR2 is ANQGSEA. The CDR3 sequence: CSVRGTANYGYTF. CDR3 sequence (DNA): TGCAGCGTTCGAGGGACAGCTAACTATGGCTACACCTTC.

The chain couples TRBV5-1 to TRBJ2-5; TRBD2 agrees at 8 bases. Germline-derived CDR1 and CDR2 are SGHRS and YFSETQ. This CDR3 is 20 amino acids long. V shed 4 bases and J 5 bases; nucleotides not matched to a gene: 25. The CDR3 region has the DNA TGCGCCAGCAGCACACCCCAGTCCAGGACTAGCTCGAAGTTGATGGAGACCCAGTACTTC. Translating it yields CASSTPQSRTSSKLMETQYF.

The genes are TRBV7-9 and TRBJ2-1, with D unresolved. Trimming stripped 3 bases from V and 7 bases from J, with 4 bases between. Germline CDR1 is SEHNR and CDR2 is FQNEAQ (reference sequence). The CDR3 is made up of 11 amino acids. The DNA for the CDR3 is TGTGCCAGCAGCTTTCGGAATGAGCAGTTCTTC. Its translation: CASSFRNEQFF. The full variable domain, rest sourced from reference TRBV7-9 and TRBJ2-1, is DTGVSQNPRHKITKRGQNVTFRCDPISEHNRLYWYRQTLGQGPEFLTYFQNEAQLEKSRLLSDRFSAERPKGSFSTLEIQRTEQGDSAMYLCASSFRNEQFFGPGTRLTVL.

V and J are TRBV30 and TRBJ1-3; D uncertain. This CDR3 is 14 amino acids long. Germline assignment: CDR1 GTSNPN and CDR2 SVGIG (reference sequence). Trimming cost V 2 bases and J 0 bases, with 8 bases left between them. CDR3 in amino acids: CAWSRQISGNTIYF. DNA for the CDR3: TGTGCCTGGAGTCGCCAGATCTCTGGAAACACCATATATTTT.

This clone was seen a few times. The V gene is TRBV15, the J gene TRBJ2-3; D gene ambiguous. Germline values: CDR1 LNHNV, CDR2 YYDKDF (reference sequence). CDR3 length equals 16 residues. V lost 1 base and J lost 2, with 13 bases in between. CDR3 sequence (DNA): TGTGCCACCAGCAGAGTGCTGAGGCAGCTCACAGATACGCAGTATTTT. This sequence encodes CATSRVLRQLTDTQYF.

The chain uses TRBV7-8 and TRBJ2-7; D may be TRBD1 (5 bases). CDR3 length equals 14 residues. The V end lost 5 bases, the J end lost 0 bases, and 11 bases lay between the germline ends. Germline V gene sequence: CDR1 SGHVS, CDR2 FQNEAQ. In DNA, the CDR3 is TGTGCCAGCAGCGCAAGGGGAATCTCCTACGAGCAGTACTTC. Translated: CASSARGISYEQYF.

CDR3 sequence (DNA): TGTGCCAGCAGTGACTCGAGCGGGTTCCCCTCCTACGAGCAGTACTTC. This encodes CASSDSSGFPSYEQYF. This sequence joins TRBV25-1 and TRBJ2-7, with D possibly matching TRBD2 (6 bases). This CDR3 has 16 amino acids. CDR1 MGHDK and CDR2 SYGVNS come from the germline V gene. V was cut by 3 bases and J by 0 bases, with 15 bases left in between.

Here the CDR3 reads CASSSRDYEQYF. The CDR3 region has the DNA TGTGCCAGCAGTTCCAGGGACTACGAGCAGTACTTC. The chain carries TRBV28 and TRBJ2-7; maybe TRBD1 (5 bases). This CDR3 is built from 12 residues. Germline V gene data show CDR1 as MDHEN and CDR2 as SYDVKM. V lost 4 bases and J 3 bases, leaving 7 bases between the germline ends.

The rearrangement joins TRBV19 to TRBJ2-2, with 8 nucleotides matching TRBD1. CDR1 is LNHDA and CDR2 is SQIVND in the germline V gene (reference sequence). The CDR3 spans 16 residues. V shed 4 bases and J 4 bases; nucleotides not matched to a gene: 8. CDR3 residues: CASSSDRGWVTGELFF. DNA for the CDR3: TGTGCCAGTAGTAGCGACAGGGGTTGGGTCACCGGGGAGCTGTTTTTT.

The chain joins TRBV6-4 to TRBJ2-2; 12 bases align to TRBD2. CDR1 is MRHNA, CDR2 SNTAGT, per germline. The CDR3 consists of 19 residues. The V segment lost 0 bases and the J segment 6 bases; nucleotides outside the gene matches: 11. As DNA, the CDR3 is TGTGCCAGCAGTGACTCGGGGTGGCTAGCGGGAGGGAATGCCGGGGAGCTGTTTTTT. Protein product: CASSDSGWLAGGNAGELFF.

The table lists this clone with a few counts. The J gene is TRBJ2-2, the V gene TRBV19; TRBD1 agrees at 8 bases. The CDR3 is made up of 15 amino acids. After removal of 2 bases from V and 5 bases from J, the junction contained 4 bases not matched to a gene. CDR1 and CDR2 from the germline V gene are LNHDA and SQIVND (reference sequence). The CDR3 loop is CASSIYRGETGELFF. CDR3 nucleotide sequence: TGTGCCAGTAGTATATACAGGGGGGAAACCGGGGAGCTGTTTTTT. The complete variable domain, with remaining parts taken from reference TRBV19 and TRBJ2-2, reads DGGITQSPKYLFRKEGQNVTLSCEQNLNHDAMYWYRQDPGQGLRLIYYSQIVNDFQKGDIAEGYSVSREKKESFPLTVTSAQKNPTAFYLCASSIYRGETGELFFGEGSRLTVL.

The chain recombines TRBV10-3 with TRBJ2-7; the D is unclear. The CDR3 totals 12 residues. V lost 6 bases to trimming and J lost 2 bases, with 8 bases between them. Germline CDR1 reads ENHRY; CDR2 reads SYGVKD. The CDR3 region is CAISPDAYEQYF. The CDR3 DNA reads TGTGCCATCAGCCCGGACGCCTACGAGCAGTACTTC.

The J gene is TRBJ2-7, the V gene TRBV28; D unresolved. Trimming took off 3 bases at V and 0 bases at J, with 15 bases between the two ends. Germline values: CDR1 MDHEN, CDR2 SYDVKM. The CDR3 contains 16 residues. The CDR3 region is CASSFSIKPTSYEQYF. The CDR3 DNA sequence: TGTGCCAGCAGTTTCTCTATTAAACCTACCTCCTACGAGCAGTACTTC.

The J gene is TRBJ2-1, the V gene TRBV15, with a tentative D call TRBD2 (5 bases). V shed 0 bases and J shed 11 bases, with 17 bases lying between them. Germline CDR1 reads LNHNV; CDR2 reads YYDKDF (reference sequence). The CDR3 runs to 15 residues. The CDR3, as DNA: TGTGCCACCAGCAGAGATAAATGGACGAGGGAAAAGCAGTTCTTC. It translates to CATSRDKWTREKQFF.